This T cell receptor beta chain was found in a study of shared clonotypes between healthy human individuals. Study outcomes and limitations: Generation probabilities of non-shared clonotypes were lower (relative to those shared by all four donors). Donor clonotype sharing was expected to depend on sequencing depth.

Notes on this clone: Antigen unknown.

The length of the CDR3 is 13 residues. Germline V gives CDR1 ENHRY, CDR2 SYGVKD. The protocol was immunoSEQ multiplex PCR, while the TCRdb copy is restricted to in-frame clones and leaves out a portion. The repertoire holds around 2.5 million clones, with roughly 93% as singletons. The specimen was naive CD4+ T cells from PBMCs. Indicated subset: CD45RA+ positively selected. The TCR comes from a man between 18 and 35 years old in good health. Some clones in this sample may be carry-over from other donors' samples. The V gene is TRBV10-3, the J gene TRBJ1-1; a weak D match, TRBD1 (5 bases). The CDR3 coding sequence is TGTGCGCCCGCTGGGGGGTGGGAAGCTGAAGCTTTCTTT. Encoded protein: CAPAGGWEAEAFF.